This TCR beta chain was captured in a study of cytomegalovirus exposure and HLA in healthy donors. Germline assignment: CDR1 SEHNR and CDR2 FQNEAQ (reference sequence). The CDR3 consists of 16 residues. In regard to this clone: Its antigen remains unidentified. A read error may produce the germline difference seen at one junction end.

Notes on the study in general: In all likelihood, a cluster of highly shared sequence variants was a sequencing artifact. In an earlier analysis, most TCR beta V segments were productive about 87% or about 30% of the time. Diagnosis of cytomegalovirus status made by the classifier reportedly showed high specificity and sensitivity.

It was with 60 Vbeta and 13 Jbeta primers that the PCR ran. Using immunoSEQ multiplex PCR, the repertoire was profiled, and TCRdb retains in-frame clones only, with some absent. The sample consists of 250,000 to 350,000 clones, 80% to 90% of them appearing once. Specimen: PBMCs. This sequence was found in a man between 35 and 55 years old in good health and CMV-seropositive. The chain employs TRBV7-9 and TRBJ2-7, with TRBD1 identical over 9 bases. In DNA, the CDR3 is TGTTCCAGCAGCCCCCCGGGGAGGACAGGGGACTCCGAGCAGTACTTC. It encodes CSSSPPGRTGDSEQYF.